This T cell receptor (beta chain) was recovered during a study of blood T cell repertoires in COVID-19. Study-wide background: The analysed material was cDNA or gDNA that came from T cells, B-cell-depleted T cells, or PBMCs.

In the authors' methods: It was from reference gene primer amplification that nucleated cell counts were estimated. The assay was immunoSEQ multiplex PCR, and TCRdb's table has in-frame clones only and misses some. D and trimming come from the DNA, and the V and J calls and clone size come from that table. The sample holds approximately 270,000 clones; 80% to 90% are singletons and the top ten take under 0.95%. The sample comprised peripheral blood. The TCR was taken from a man under 40 with acute or convalescent COVID-19.

In DNA form, the CDR3 reads TGTGCCAGAAGCAATGAGGCCCTAAGGAGGGCGGATACGCAGTATTTT. It is translated as CARSNEALRRADTQYF. This sequence joins TRBV5-3 and TRBJ2-3; the D gene is possibly TRBD2 (6 bases). TRBV5-3 is labeled an ORF, and its function is uncertain. This CDR3 is 16 amino acids long. With 4 bases removed from V and 6 bases from J, the gap between germline ends came to 21 bases.